This is a list of T cell receptor beta chains from one sample in a study of cytomegalovirus exposure and HLA in healthy donors. Libraries were prepared by immunoSEQ multiplex PCR; TCRdb keeps only in-frame clonotypes and omits some of them. The table lists more than 250,000 clones, approximately 90% of them singletons. Sequenced: PBMCs. Receptors were obtained from a young woman in good health and CMV-seronegative. Both conserved end residues are trimmed from each CDR3. Fields, in order: V gene, J gene, CDR3 protein.

V gene: TRBV6-1
J gene: TRBJ1-5
CDR3 protein: ASSGTGTNQPQH

V gene: TRBV11-3
J gene: TRBJ1-2
CDR3 protein: ATSDRGPWYGYT

V gene: TRBV6-5
J gene: TRBJ2-7
CDR3 protein: ASSRPGTGAYEQY

V gene: TRBV2
J gene: TRBJ1-5
CDR3 protein: ASSSGYNQPQH

V gene: TRBV19
J gene: TRBJ2-1
CDR3 protein: ASSIDAAGPYNEQF

V gene: TRBV4-2
J gene: TRBJ2-7
CDR3 protein: ASTQRLAGPDEQY

V gene: TRBV6-5
J gene: TRBJ2-7
CDR3 protein: ASHKLTSGSYEQY

V gene: TRBV29-1
J gene: TRBJ2-3
CDR3 protein: SAQLTTDTQY

V gene: TRBV7-2
J gene: TRBJ2-7
CDR3 protein: ASSSALAVPSYEQY

V gene: TRBV5-4
J gene: TRBJ2-7
CDR3 protein: ASSITIGTSERYEQY

V gene: TRBV4-2
J gene: TRBJ1-1
CDR3 protein: ASSQNRAMGTEAF

V gene: TRBV2
J gene: TRBJ2-3
CDR3 protein: AGSGLQGPDTQY

V gene: TRBV19
J gene: TRBJ2-6
CDR3 protein: ASSKGGSLSGANVLT

V gene: TRBV5-6
J gene: TRBJ2-7
CDR3 protein: ASSRVLLDSYEQY

V gene: TRBV6-5
J gene: TRBJ2-7
CDR3 protein: ASSYSVASGYEQY

V gene: TRBV4-1
J gene: TRBJ2-2
CDR3 protein: ASSHGGNTGELF

V gene: TRBV4-2
J gene: TRBJ1-4
CDR3 protein: ASENGQFNEKLF

V gene: TRBV5-6
J gene: TRBJ2-4
CDR3 protein: ASSRLAGATADIQY

V gene: TRBV19
J gene: TRBJ2-6
CDR3 protein: ASSPGLAGGPAEGANVLT

V gene: TRBV7-2
J gene: TRBJ2-1
CDR3 protein: ASSLQVPRTRLDEQF

V gene: TRBV11-1
J gene: TRBJ1-1
CDR3 protein: ASVISPGGTEAF

V gene: TRBV4-1
J gene: TRBJ1-5
CDR3 protein: ASSHLRTGSGQPQH

V gene: TRBV28
J gene: TRBJ2-7
CDR3 protein: ASSSIQGKVTYEQY

V gene: TRBV4-1
J gene: TRBJ2-1
CDR3 protein: ASSQGAGGREQF

V gene: TRBV7-8
J gene: TRBJ1-4
CDR3 protein: ASTLGLGEKLF